Shown below are 10 T cell receptor beta chains from a single sample sequenced in a study of blood T cell repertoires in COVID-19. Repertoires were generated with immunoSEQ multiplex PCR, while TCRdb's copy carries only in-frame clones and drops some. The data contain a few hundred thousand clones, 75% to 90% of them seen just once; the ten biggest clones take up approximately 2.5%. Sequences were obtained from PBMCs or T cells enriched from blood (not recorded which). Source of these receptors: a woman between 18 and 29 years old who had recovered from COVID-19.

The chain recombines TRBV7-2 with TRBJ1-6; possible D gene TRBD1, 5 bases. Germline CDR1 and CDR2: SGHTA and FQGNSA. V gave up 5 bases and J gave up 6 bases, with 23 bases separating them. The CDR3 totals 18 residues. The CDR3 loop is CASSLAILKQAANSPLHF. In DNA, the CDR3 is TGTGCCAGCAGCCTCGCAATATTAAAACAGGCGGCTAATTCACCCCTCCACTTT. Full variable domain (rest looked up from reference TRBV7-2 and TRBJ1-6): GAGVSQSPSNKVTEKGKDVELRCDPISGHTALYWYRQSLGQGLEFLIYFQGNSAPDKSGLPSDRFSAERTGGSVSTLTIQRTQQEDSAVYLCASSLAILKQAANSPLHFGNGTRLTVT.

The J gene is TRBJ1-4, the V gene TRBV12-3 or TRBV12-4; D is perhaps TRBD1 (6 bases). With 6 bases removed from V and 6 bases from J, the gap between germline ends came to 11 bases. The CDR3 sequence is 13 residues long. CDR3 sequence (DNA): TGTGCCAGCAGGCGCGGGGGCGATGAAAAACTGTTTTTT. Encoded protein: CASRRGGDEKLFF.

This chain joins TRBV29-1 and TRBJ1-5; D is unclear. The ends were cut back, 3 bases at V and 0 bases at J, with 15 bases in the middle. CDR1 is SQVTM and CDR2 is ANQGSEA in the germline V gene. This CDR3 is built from 16 residues. CDR3: CSVDRLNSYSNQPQHF. The CDR3 DNA reads TGCAGCGTTGATAGACTAAATTCTTATAGCAATCAGCCCCAGCATTTT.

This clone was counted once. V usage is TRBV9 and J usage is TRBJ1-6, with D possibly being TRBD1 (5 bases). V gave up 0 bases and J gave up 2 bases, with 9 bases separating them. Germline V gene lookup returns CDR1 SGDLS and CDR2 YYNGEE. The CDR3 is 16 residues long. The CDR3 region is CASSVGGGTYNSPLHF. The CDR3 bases are TGTGCCAGCAGCGTAGGGGGGGGGACCTATAATTCACCCCTCCACTTT.

This sequence joins TRBV5-1 and TRBJ1-1; TRBD1 agrees at 8 bases. Germline trimming cut 4 bases from V and 8 bases from J; bases unmatched to any gene: 10. The CDR3 is 14 amino acids. Germline-derived CDR1 and CDR2 are SGHRS and YFSETQ. This CDR3 reads CASSGGQGLSEAFF. The DNA of the CDR3 is TGCGCCAGCAGCGGCGGACAGGGTCTTTCGGAAGCTTTCTTT.

This chain joins TRBV6-1 and TRBJ1-4; D ambiguous. Trimming pared 0 bases from V and 7 bases from J, leaving 6 bases between. CDR3 size: 13 residues. The germline CDR1 and CDR2 sequences are MNHNS and SASEGT. CDR3 residues: CASSEAQVEKLFF. The CDR3 DNA is TGTGCCAGCAGTGAAGCCCAGGTTGAAAAACTGTTTTTT.

The chain combines TRBV18 with TRBJ1-2, with TRBD1 matching 9 bases. The CDR3 is 14 residues long. The ends lost 6 bases at V and 6 bases at J; junction bases unmatched: 8. Germline values: CDR1 KGHSH, CDR2 LQKENI. The DNA of the CDR3 is TGTGCCAGCTCCCCCACAGGGGGCTCGGATGGCTACACCTTC. Its translation: CASSPTGGSDGYTF.

The chain carries TRBV27 and TRBJ2-7; D perhaps matches TRBD1 (6 bases). Germline CDR1 and CDR2: MNHEY and SMNVEV (reference sequence). This CDR3 comprises 15 residues. Trimming took 5 bases from V and 6 from J, leaving 20 bases between them. The CDR3 bases are TGTGCCAGCAGTACCGCCGGGACACGCGGCGGCGAGCAGTACTTC. Translating it yields CASSTAGTRGGEQYF.

The chain couples TRBV7-6 to TRBJ2-1; TRBD2 agrees at 8 bases. Per the germline V gene, CDR1 is SGHVS and CDR2 is FNYEAQ. Losses at the gene ends were 2 bases for V and 6 bases for J; bases not matched to a gene: 3. There are 14 residues in the CDR3. This chain's CDR3 is CASSLPAGGNEQFF. In DNA, the CDR3 is TGTGCCAGCAGCTTACCCGCGGGGGGCAATGAGCAGTTCTTC.

V gene TRBV5-1 combines with J gene TRBJ2-2, with D perhaps TRBD1 (5 bases). The V gene's germline CDR1 is SGHRS and CDR2 YFSETQ. The CDR3 is made up of 16 amino acids. Trimming left V 3 bases short and J 0 bases short, with 12 bases between. CDR3 nucleotides: TGCGCCAGCAGCTCCTACAGGCCGTCGAACACCGGGGAGCTGTTTTTT. Residues: CASSSYRPSNTGELFF.